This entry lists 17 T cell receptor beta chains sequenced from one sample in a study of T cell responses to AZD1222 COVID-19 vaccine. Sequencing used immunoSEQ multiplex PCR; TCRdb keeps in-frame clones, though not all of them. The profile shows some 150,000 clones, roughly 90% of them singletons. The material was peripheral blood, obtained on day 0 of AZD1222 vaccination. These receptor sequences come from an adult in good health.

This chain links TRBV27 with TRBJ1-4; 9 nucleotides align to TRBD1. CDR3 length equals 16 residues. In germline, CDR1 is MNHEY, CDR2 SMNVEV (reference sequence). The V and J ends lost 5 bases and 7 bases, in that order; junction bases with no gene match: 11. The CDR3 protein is CASSPSPTGGREKLFF. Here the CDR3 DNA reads TGTGCCAGCAGTCCCTCCCCGACAGGGGGACGTGAAAAACTGTTTTTT.

The CDR3 spells CASSQSGYEQYF. The CDR3 DNA follows: TGTGCCAGCAGCCAGAGTGGTTACGAGCAGTACTTC. The chain links TRBV3-1 (or the pseudogene TRBV3-2) to TRBJ2-7, with D unclear. V dropped 3 bases and J dropped 4 bases, with 7 bases sitting between them. Germline loops: CDR1 LGHDT, CDR2 YNNKEL (reference sequence). The CDR3 totals 12 residues.

CDR3 bases: TGTGCCAGCAGCTACGCAGGGCGGACTAATGAAAAACTGTTTTTT. Protein product: CASSYAGRTNEKLFF. This chain uses TRBV13 with TRBJ1-4, with a tentative D call TRBD1 (5 bases). This CDR3 region has 15 residues. Germline lookup yields CDR1 PRHDT and CDR2 FYEKMQ (reference sequence). Trimming shortened V by 4 bases and J by 2 bases, and 11 bases separated the two germline ends. The full variable domain, completed using reference TRBV13 and TRBJ1-4, is AAGVIQSPRHLIKEKRETATLKCYPIPRHDTVYWYQQGPGQDPQFLISFYEKMQSDKGSIPDRFSAQQFSDYHSELNMSSLELGDSALYFCASSYAGRTNEKLFFGSGTQLSVL.

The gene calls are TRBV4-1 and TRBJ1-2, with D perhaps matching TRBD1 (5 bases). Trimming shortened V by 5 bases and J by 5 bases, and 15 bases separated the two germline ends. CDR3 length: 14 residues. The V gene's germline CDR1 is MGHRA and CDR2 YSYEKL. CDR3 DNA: TGCGCCAGCAGCACTGTCGGAGGGGTTTATGGCTACACCTTC. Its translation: CASSTVGGVYGYTF.

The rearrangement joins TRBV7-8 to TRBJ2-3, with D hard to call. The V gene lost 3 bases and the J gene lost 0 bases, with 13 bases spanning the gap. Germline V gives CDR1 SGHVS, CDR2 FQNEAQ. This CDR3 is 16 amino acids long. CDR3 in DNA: TGTGCCAGCAGCTTTAACCGGGTTGCTAGCACAGATACGCAGTATTTT. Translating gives CASSFNRVASTDTQYF.

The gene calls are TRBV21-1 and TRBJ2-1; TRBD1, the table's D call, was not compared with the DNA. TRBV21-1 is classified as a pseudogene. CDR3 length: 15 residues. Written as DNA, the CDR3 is TGTGCCAGCAGCGGGCGGGACAGGGGGCTGGGTGAGCAGTTCTTC. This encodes CASSGRDRGLGEQFF.

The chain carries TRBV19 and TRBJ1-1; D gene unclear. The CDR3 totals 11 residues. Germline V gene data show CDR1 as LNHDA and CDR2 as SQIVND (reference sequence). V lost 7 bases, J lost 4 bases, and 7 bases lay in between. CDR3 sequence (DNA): TGTGCCAGTATTGAGGGCACTGAAGCTTTCTTT. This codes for CASIEGTEAFF.

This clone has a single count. In DNA form, the CDR3 reads TGTGCCAGCAGTTACAGCCCGGGACTCCCAAGGGATGAGCAGTTCTTC. It translates to CASSYSPGLPRDEQFF. The V call is TRBV6-5, the J call TRBJ2-1, with D perhaps TRBD2 (6 bases). CDR1 and CDR2 from the germline V gene are MNHEY and SVGAGI. The CDR3 covers 16 residues. Trimming pared 2 bases from V and 8 bases from J, leaving 19 bases between.

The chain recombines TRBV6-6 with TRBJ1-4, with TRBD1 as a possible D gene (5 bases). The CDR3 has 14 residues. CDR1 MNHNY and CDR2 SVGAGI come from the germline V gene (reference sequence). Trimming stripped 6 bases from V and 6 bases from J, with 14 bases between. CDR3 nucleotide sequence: TGTGCCAGCAGCCTGAGGGGCTGGGATGAAAAACTGTTTTTT. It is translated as CASSLRGWDEKLFF.

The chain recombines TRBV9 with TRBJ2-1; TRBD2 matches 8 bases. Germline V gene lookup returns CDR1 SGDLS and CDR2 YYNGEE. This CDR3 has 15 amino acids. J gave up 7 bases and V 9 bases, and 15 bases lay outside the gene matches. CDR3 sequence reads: CATTNEVAGWNEQFF. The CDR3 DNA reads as TGTGCCACTACAAATGAGGTAGCGGGGTGGAATGAGCAGTTCTTC.

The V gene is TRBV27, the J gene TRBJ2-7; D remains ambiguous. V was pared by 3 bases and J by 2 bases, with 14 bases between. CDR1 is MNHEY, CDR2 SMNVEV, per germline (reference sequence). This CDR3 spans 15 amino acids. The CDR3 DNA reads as TGTGCCAGCAGTTTTGGGGTGCGAGGTCCCTACGAGCAGTACTTC. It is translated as CASSFGVRGPYEQYF.

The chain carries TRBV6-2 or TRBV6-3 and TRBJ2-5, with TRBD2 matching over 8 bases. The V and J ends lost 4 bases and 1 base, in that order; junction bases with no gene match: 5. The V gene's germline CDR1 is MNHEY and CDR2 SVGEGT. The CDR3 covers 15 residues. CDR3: CASSFLAGIQETQYF. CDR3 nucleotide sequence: TGTGCCAGCAGTTTTTTAGCGGGGATCCAAGAGACCCAGTACTTC.

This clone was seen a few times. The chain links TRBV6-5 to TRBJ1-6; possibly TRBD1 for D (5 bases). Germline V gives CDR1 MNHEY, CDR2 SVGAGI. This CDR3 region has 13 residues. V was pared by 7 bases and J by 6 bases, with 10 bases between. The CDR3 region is CASTRGSNSPLHF. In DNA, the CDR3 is TGTGCCAGCACCCGGGGGTCTAATTCACCCCTCCACTTT.

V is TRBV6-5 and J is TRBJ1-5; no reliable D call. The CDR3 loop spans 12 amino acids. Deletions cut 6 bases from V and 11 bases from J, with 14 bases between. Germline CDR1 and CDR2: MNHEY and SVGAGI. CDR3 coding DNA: TGTGCCAGCAGAGGTTTCCGGGAGGCCCAGCATTTT. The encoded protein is CASRGFREAQHF.

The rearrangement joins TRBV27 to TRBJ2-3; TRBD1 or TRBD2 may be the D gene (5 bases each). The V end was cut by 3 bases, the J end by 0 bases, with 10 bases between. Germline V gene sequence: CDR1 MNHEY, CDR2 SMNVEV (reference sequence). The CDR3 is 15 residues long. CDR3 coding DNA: TGTGCCAGCAGTTTCGGGGCCGCCAGCACAGATACGCAGTATTTT. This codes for CASSFGAASTDTQYF.

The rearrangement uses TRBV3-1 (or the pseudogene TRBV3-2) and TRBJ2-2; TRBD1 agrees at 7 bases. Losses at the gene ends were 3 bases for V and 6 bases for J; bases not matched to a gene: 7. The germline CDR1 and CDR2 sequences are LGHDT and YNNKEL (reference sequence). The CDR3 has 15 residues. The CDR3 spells CASSHGQDGAGELFF. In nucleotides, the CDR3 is TGTGCCAGCAGCCACGGACAGGACGGGGCCGGGGAGCTGTTTTTT.

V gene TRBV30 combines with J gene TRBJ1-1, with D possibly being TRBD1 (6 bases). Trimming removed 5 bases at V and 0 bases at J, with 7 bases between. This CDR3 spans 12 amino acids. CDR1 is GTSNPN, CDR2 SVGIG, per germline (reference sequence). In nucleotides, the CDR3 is TGTGCCTGGGACAGGCTGAACACTGAAGCTTTCTTT. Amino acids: CAWDRLNTEAFF.